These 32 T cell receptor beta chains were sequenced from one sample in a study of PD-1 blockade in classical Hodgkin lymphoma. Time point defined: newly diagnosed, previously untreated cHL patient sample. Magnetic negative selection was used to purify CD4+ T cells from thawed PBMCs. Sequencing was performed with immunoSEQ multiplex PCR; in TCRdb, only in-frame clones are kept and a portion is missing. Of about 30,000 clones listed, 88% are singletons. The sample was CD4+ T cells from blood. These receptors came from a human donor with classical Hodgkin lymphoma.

Written as DNA, the CDR3 is TGTGCCAGCAGCTACAGCAGGGGGAACACTGAAGCTTTCTTT. Residues: CASSYSRGNTEAFF. The gene calls are TRBV7-2 and TRBJ1-1; D is perhaps TRBD1 (6 bases). Trimming left V 4 bases short and J 1 base short, with 10 bases between. From germline, CDR1 is SGHTA and CDR2 FQGNSA. This CDR3 is built from 14 residues.

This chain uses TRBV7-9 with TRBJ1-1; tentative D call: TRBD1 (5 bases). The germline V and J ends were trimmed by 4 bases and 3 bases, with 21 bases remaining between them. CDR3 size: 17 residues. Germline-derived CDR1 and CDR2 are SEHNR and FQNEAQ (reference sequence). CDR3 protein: CASSSGWGGGGDTEAFF. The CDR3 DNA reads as TGTGCCAGCAGCTCGGGTTGGGGCGGAGGAGGGGACACTGAAGCTTTCTTT. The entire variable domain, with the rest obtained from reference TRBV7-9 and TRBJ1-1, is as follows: DTGVSQNPRHKITKRGQNVTFRCDPISEHNRLYWYRQTLGQGPEFLTYFQNEAQLEKSRLLSDRFSAERPKGSFSTLEIQRTEQGDSAMYLCASSSGWGGGGDTEAFFGQGTRLTVV.

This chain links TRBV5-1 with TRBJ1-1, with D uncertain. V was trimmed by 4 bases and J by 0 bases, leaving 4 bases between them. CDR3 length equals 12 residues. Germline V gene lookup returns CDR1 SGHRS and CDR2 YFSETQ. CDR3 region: CASSRVNTEAFF. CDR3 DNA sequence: TGCGCCAGCAGCCGAGTGAACACTGAAGCTTTCTTT.

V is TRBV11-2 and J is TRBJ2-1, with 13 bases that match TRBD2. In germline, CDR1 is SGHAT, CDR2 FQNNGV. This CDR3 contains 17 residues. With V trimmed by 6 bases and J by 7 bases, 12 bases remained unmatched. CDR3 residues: CASSHSRTSGSFNEQFF. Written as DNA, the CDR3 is TGTGCCAGCAGTCACTCCCGGACTAGCGGGAGTTTTAATGAGCAGTTCTTC.

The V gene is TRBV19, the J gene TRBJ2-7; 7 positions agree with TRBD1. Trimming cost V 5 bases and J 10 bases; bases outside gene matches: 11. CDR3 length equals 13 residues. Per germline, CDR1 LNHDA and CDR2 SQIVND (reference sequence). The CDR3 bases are TGTGCCAGTAGTCCGCAGACAGGGAGCCCCCAGTACTTC. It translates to CASSPQTGSPQYF.

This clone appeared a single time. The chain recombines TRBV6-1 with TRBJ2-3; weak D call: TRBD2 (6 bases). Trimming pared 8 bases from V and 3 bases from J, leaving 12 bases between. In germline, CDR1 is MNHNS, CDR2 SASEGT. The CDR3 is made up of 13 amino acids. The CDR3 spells CASRLEGTDTQYF. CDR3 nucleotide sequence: TGTGCCAGCCGGTTGGAGGGGACAGATACGCAGTATTTT.

The CDR3 spells CASSFIGTKSYEQYF. CDR3 bases: TGTGCCAGCAGTTTCATAGGGACAAAGAGCTACGAGCAGTACTTC. V gene TRBV27 combines with J gene TRBJ2-7; D may be TRBD1 (6 bases). The germline V and J ends were trimmed by 3 bases and 3 bases, with 15 bases remaining between them. CDR1 is MNHEY and CDR2 is SMNVEV in the germline V gene (reference sequence). This CDR3 is 15 amino acids long.

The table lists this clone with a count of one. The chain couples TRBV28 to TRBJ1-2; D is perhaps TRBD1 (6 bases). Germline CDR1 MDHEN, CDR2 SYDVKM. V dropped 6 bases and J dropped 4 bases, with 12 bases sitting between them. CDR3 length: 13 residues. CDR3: CASSPDRSYGYTF. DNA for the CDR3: TGTGCCAGCAGCCCTGACAGGAGCTATGGCTACACCTTC.

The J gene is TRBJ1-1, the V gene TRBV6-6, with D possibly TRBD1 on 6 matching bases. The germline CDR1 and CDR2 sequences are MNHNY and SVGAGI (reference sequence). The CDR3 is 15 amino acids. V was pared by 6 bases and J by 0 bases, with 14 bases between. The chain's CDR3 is CASRDRTIMNTEAFF. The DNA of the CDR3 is TGTGCCAGCAGGGACAGAACTATCATGAACACTGAAGCTTTCTTT.

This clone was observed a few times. The CDR3 bases are TGTGCCAGCAGAGACAGGGCCAACTATGGCTACACCTTC. Protein sequence: CASRDRANYGYTF. The chain links TRBV25-1 to TRBJ1-2; 7 nucleotides match TRBD1. J lost 2 bases, V lost 6 bases, and 3 bases had no gene match. The CDR3 has 13 residues. The V gene's germline CDR1 is MGHDK and CDR2 SYGVNS.

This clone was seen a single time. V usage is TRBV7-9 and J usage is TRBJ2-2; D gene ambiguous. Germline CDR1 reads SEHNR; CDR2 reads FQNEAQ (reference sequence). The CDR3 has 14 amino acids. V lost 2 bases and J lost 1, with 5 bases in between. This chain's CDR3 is CASSLTRNTGELFF. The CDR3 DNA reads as TGTGCCAGCAGCTTAACACGGAACACCGGGGAGCTGTTTTTT. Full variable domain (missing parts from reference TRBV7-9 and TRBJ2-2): DTGVSQNPRHKITKRGQNVTFRCDPISEHNRLYWYRQTLGQGPEFLTYFQNEAQLEKSRLLSDRFSAERPKGSFSTLEIQRTEQGDSAMYLCASSLTRNTGELFFGEGSRLTVL.

The CDR3: CASSFSEDTEAFF. The CDR3 bases are TGTGCCAGCAGCTTTTCGGAGGACACTGAAGCTTTCTTT. The chain joins TRBV11-2 to TRBJ1-1; D not certain. In germline, CDR1 is SGHAT, CDR2 FQNNGV. V gave up 3 bases and J gave up 3 bases, with 8 bases separating them. The CDR3 runs to 13 residues.

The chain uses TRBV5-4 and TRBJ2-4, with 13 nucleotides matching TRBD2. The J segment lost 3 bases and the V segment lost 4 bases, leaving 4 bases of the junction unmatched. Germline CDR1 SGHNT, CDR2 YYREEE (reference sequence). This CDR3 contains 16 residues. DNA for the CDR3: TGTGCCAGCAGCAGGACTAGCGGGAGTAGCAAAAACATTCAGTACTTC. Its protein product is CASSRTSGSSKNIQYF.

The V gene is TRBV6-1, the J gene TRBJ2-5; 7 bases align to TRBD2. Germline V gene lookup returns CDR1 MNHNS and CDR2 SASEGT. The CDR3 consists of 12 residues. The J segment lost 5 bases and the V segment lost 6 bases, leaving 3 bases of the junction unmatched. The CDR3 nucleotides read TGTGCCAGCAGGGTGGGGGGGGAGACCCAGTACTTC. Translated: CASRVGGETQYF.

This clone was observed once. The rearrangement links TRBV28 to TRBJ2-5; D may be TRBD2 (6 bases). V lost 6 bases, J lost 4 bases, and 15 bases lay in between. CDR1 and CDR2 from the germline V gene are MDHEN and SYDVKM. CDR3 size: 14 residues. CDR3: CASRSSFGGETQYF. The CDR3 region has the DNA TGTGCCAGCAGGAGCTCCTTCGGGGGAGAGACCCAGTACTTC.

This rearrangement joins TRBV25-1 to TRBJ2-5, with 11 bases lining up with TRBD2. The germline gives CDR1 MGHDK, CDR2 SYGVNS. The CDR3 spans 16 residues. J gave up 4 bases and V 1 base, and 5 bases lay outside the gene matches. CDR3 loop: CASSELALAGVETQYF. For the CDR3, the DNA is TGTGCCAGCAGTGAATTGGCACTAGCGGGAGTAGAGACCCAGTACTTC.

The CDR3: CASSLGSNYEQYV. In DNA, the CDR3 is TGTGCCAGCAGCTTAGGGTCGAATTACGAGCAGTACGTC. The V and J genes are TRBV7-9 and TRBJ2-7; D unclear. The length of the CDR3 is 13 residues. Germline V gives CDR1 SEHNR, CDR2 FQNEAQ (reference sequence). The germline V and J ends were trimmed by 1 base and 4 bases, with 8 bases remaining between them.

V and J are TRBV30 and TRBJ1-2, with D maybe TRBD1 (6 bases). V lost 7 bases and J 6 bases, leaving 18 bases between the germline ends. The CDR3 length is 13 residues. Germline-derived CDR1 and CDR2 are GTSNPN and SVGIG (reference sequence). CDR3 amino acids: CASEPLRTDGYTF. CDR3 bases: TGTGCCTCCGAGCCCCTTAGGACAGATGGCTACACCTTC.

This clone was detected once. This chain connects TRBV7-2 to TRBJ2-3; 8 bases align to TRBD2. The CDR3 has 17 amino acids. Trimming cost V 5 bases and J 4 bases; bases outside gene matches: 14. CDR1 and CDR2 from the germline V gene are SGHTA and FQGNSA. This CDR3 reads CASSPRGSGSRADTQYF. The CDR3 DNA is TGTGCCAGCAGCCCCCGTGGGAGCGGGAGCAGAGCAGATACGCAGTATTTT.

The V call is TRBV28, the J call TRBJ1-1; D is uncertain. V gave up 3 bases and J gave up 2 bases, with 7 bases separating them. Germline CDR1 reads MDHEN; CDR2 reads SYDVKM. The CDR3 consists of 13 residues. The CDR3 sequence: CASSFSANTEAFF. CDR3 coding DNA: TGTGCCAGCAGTTTTTCAGCAAACACTGAAGCTTTCTTT.

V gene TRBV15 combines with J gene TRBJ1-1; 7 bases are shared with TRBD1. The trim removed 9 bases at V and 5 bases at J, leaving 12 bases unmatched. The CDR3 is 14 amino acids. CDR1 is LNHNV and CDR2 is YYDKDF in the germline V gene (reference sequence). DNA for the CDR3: TGTGCCACAGTAAAAGGGGGCTGGGAGACTGAAGCTTTCTTT. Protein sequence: CATVKGGWETEAFF.

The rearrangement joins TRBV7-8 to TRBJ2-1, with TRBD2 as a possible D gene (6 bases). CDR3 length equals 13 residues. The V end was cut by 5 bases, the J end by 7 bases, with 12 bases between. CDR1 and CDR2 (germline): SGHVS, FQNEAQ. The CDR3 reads CASSRGSVNEQFF. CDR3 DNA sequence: TGTGCCAGCAGCCGGGGGAGTGTAAATGAGCAGTTCTTC.

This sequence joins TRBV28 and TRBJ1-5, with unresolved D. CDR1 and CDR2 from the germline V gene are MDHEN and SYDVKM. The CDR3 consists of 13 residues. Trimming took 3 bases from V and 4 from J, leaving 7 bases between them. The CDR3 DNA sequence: TGTGCCAGCAGTTTTACAGCTAATCAGCCCCAGCATTTT. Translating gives CASSFTANQPQHF. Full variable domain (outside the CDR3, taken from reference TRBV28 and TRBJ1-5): DVKVTQSSRYLVKRTGEKVFLECVQDMDHENMFWYRQDPGLGLRLIYFSYDVKMKEKGDIPEGYSVSREKKERFSLILESASTNQTSMYLCASSFTANQPQHFGDGTRLSIL.

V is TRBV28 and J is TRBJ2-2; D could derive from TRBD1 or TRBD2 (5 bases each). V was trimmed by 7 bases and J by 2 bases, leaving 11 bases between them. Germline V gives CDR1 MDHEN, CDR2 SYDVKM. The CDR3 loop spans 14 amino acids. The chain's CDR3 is CASTWGTNTGELFF. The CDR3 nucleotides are TGTGCCAGCACCTGGGGGACCAACACCGGGGAGCTGTTTTTT.

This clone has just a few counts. The CDR3 spells CASSFRSEKLFF. The CDR3 DNA follows: TGTGCCAGCAGCTTCCGATCTGAAAAACTGTTTTTT. The V call is TRBV7-9, the J call TRBJ1-4; D call uncertain. Germline V gene data show CDR1 as SEHNR and CDR2 as FQNEAQ (reference sequence). There are 12 residues in the CDR3. Trimming took 3 bases from V and 7 from J, leaving 6 bases between them.

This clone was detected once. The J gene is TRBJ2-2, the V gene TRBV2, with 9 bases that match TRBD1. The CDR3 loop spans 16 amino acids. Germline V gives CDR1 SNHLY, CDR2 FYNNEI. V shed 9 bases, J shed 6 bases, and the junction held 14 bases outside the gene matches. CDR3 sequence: CASLESDRGLSGELFF. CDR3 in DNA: TGTGCCAGTCTCGAATCGGACAGGGGTTTATCCGGGGAGCTGTTTTTT.

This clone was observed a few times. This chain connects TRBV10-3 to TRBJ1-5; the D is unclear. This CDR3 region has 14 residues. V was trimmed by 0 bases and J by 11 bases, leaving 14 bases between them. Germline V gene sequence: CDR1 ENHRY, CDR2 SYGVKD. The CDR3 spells CAISESGVGKAQHF. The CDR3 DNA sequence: TGTGCCATCAGTGAGTCTGGGGTCGGTAAGGCCCAGCATTTT.

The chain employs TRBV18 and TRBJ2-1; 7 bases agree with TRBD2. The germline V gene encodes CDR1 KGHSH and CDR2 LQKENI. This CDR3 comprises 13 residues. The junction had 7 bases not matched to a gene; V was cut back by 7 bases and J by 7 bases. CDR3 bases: TGTGCCAGCTTACGGACTAGTGGGAATGAGCAGTTCTTC. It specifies CASLRTSGNEQFF. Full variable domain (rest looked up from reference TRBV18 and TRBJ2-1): NAGVMQNPRHLVRRRGQEARLRCSPMKGHSHVYWYRQLPEEGLKFMVYLQKENIIDESGMPKERFSAEFPKEGPSILRIQQVVRGDSAAYFCASLRTSGNEQFFGPGTRLTVL.

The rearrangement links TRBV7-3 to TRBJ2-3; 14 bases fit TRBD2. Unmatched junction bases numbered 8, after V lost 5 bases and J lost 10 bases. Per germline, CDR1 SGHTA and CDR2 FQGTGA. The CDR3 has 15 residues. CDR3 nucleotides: TGTGCCAGCAGCGCCGGGACTAGCGGGAGAACGGCGCAGTATTTT. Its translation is CASSAGTSGRTAQYF.

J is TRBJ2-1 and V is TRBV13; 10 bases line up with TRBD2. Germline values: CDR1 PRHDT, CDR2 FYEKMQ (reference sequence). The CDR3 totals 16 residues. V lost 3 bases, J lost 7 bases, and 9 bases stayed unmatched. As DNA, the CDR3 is TGTGCCAGCAGCTTTACCACTAGCGGGAAAAGTAATGAGCAGTTCTTC. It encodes CASSFTTSGKSNEQFF.

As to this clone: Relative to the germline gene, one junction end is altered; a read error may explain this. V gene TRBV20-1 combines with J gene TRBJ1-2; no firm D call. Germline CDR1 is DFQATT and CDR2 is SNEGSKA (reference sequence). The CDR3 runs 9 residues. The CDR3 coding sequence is TGCAGTGCGGAGACCGACTCTAGTTTC. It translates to CSAETDSSF.

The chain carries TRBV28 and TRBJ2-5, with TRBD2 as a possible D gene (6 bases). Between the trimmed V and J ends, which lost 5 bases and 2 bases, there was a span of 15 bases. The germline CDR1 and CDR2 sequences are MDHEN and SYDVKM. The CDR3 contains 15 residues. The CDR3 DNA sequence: TGTGCCAGCAGTGCGGGGACCGGCGGTCAAGAGACCCAGTACTTC. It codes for CASSAGTGGQETQYF.